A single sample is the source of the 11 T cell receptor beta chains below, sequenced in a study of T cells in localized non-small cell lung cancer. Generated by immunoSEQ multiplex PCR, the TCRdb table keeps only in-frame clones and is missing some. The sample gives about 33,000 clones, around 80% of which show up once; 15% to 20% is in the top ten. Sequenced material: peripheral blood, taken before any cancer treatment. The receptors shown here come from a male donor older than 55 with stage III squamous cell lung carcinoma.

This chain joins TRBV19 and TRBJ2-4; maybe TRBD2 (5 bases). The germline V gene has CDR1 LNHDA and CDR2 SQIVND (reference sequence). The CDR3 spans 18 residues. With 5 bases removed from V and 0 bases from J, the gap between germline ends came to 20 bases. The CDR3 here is CASSPPEGSYLAKNIQYF. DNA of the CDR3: TGTGCCAGTAGTCCTCCAGAGGGATCATATCTAGCCAAAAACATTCAGTACTTC. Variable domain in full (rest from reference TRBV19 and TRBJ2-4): DGGITQSPKYLFRKEGQNVTLSCEQNLNHDAMYWYRQDPGQGLRLIYYSQIVNDFQKGDIAEGYSVSREKKESFPLTVTSAQKNPTAFYLCASSPPEGSYLAKNIQYFGAGTRLSVL.

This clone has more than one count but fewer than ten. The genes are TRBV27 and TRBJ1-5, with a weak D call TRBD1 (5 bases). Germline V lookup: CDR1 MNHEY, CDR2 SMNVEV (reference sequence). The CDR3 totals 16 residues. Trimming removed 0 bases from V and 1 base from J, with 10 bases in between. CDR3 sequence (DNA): TGTGCCAGCAGTTTATCCCGCGGGGGGAGCAATCAGCCCCAGCATTTT. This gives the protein CASSLSRGGSNQPQHF.

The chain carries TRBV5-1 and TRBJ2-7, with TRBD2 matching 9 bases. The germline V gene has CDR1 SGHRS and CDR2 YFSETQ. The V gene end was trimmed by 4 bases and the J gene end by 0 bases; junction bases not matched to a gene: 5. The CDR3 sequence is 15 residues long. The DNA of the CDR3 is TGCGCCAGCAGCGCCAGCGGGGGGTCCTCCTACGAGCAGTACTTC. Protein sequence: CASSASGGSSYEQYF.

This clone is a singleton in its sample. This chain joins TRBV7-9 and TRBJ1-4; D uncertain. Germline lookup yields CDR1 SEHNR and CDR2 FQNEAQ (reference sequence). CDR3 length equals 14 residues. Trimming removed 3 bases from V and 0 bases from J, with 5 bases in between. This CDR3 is CASSFSATNEKLFF. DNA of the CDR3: TGTGCCAGCAGCTTCTCAGCAACTAATGAAAAACTGTTTTTT.

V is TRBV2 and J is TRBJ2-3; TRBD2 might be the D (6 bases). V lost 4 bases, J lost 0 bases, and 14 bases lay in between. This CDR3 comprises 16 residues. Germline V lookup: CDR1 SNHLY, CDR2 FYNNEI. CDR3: CASSAWVAASTDTQYF. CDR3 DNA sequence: TGTGCCAGCAGTGCCTGGGTAGCGGCTAGCACAGATACGCAGTATTTT.

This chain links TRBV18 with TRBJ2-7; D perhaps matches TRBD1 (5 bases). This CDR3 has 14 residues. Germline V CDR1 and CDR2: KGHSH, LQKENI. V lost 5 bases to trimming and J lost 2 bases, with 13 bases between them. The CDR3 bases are TGTGCCAGCTCATCAACGACAGCCACCTACGAGCAGTACTTC. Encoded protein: CASSSTTATYEQYF.

The CDR3 sequence is CASKFLDTEAFF. CDR3 DNA: TGTGCCAGTAAGTTTTTGGACACTGAAGCTTTCTTT. V gene TRBV19 combines with J gene TRBJ1-1, with D unresolved. Trimming removed 7 bases from V and 3 bases from J, with 9 bases in between. The CDR3 is made up of 12 amino acids. Germline CDR1 and CDR2: LNHDA and SQIVND (reference sequence).

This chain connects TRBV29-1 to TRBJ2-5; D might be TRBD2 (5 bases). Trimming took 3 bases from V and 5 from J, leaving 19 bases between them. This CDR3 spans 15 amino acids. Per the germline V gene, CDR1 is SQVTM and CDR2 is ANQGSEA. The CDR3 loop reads CSVDGSGGSEETQYF. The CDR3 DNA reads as TGCAGCGTTGATGGGAGCGGCGGTAGCGAGGAGACCCAGTACTTC.

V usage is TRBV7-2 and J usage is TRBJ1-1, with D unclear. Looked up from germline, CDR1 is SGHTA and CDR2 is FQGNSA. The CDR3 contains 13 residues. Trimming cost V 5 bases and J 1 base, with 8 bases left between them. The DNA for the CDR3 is TGTGCCAGCAGCGCCTCGAGGAACACTGAAGCTTTCTTT. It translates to CASSASRNTEAFF.

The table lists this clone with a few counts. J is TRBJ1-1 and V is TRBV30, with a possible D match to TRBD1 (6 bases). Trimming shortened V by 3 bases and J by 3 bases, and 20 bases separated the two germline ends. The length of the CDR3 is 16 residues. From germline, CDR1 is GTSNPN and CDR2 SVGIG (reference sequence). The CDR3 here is CAWSRGRGRADTEAFF. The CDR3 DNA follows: TGTGCCTGGAGCCGTGGGAGGGGGAGGGCGGACACTGAAGCTTTCTTT.

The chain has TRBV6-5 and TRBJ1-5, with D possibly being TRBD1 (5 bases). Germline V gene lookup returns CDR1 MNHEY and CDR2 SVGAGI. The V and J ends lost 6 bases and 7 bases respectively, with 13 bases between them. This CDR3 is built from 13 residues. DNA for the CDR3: TGTGCCAGCAGACTCACTTCAGGGCAGCCCCAGCATTTT. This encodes CASRLTSGQPQHF.